Presented here are 20 T cell receptor beta chains from one specimen sequenced in a study of T cell repertoires in cytomegalovirus infection. One entry per CDR3 protein results from TCRdb running MiXCR on the reads. The sample includes around 530,000 distinct CDR3 sequences, 15% to 20% of them seen just once. Sequencing input: CD8+ T cells from PBMCs. Receptors were obtained from a human donor in good health (CMV status not recorded). Some clones in this sample may be carry-over from other donors' samples.

This clonotype was observed at least ten times. V gene TRBV7-9 combines with J gene TRBJ2-7, with D unclear. The CDR3 length is 13 residues. The V end lost 5 bases, the J end lost 2 bases, and 10 bases lay between the germline ends. Germline lookup yields CDR1 SEHNR and CDR2 FQNEAQ (reference sequence). The CDR3 is CASSPLLTYEQYF. The CDR3 DNA follows: TGTGCCAGCAGCCCCCTCCTGACCTACGAGCAGTACTTC. Supplemented by reference TRBV7-9 and TRBJ2-7, the full variable domain reads DTGVSQNPRHKITKRGQNVTFRCDPISEHNRLYWYRQTLGQGPEFLTYFQNEAQLEKSRLLSDRFSAERPKGSFSTLEIQRTEQGDSAMYLCASSPLLTYEQYFGPGTRLTVT.

This clonotype was recorded at least ten times. CDR3 bases: TGTGCCAGCAGCTTGGGGCCCGGGACTAGCGGCCAAGAGACCCAGTACTTC. Protein product: CASSLGPGTSGQETQYF. The V and J genes are TRBV7-2 and TRBJ2-5, with 11 bases fitting TRBD2. J lost 1 base, V lost 3 bases, and 7 bases had no gene match. The germline CDR1 and CDR2 sequences are SGHTA and FQGNSA. This CDR3 has 17 residues.

The gene calls are TRBV20-1 and TRBJ1-1, with 9 bases lining up with TRBD1. Germline assignment: CDR1 DFQATT and CDR2 SNEGSKA (reference sequence). The CDR3 covers 13 residues. This CDR3 reads CGPSPDRGLEAFF. The CDR3 bases are TGCGGCCCATCCCCGGACAGGGGACTAGAAGCTTTCTTT.

This clonotype was seen repeatedly, ten times or more. J is TRBJ2-1 and V is TRBV7-3, with a weak D call TRBD2 (7 bases). Trimming took off 5 bases at V and 8 bases at J, with 16 bases between the two ends. The CDR3 has 14 residues. Per germline, CDR1 SGHTA and CDR2 FQGTGA. In DNA form, the CDR3 reads TGTGCCAGCAGCGCCCGTTCGGGGGGCGATGAGCAGTTCTTC. Amino acid sequence: CASSARSGGDEQFF.

The V and J genes are TRBV19 and TRBJ1-2, with D tentatively TRBD1 (5 bases). In germline, CDR1 is LNHDA, CDR2 SQIVND (reference sequence). The CDR3 has 16 residues. The V end was cut by 3 bases, the J end by 3 bases, with 17 bases between. This CDR3 reads CASSIRRQGGYYGYTF. In nucleotides, the CDR3 is TGTGCCAGTAGTATTCGAAGGCAGGGTGGTTACTATGGCTACACCTTC.

This clonotype came up many times. The chain carries TRBV7-2 and TRBJ2-7; 12 nucleotides match TRBD1. This CDR3 spans 22 amino acids. Trimming took 0 bases from V and 4 from J; bases not matched to a gene: 22. Germline V gene data show CDR1 as SGHTA and CDR2 as FQGNSA. The CDR3 DNA reads as TGTGCCAGCAGCTTAGCGGTCCCCCCCGGGACAGGGGGCCCGAGGACCCCTTACGAGCAGTACTTC. Translating it yields CASSLAVPPGTGGPRTPYEQYF.

This clonotype was recorded a few times. This sequence joins TRBV6-5 and TRBJ2-1; 7 bases match TRBD2. The CDR3 covers 12 residues. Germline CDR1 reads MNHEY; CDR2 reads SVGAGI. Germline trimming cut 2 bases from V and 8 bases from J; bases unmatched to any gene: 0. Here the CDR3 DNA reads TGTGCCAGCAGTTACGGGGGGGATGAGCAGTTCTTC. Protein: CASSYGGDEQFF.

This clonotype was recorded a few times. The chain joins TRBV12-3 or TRBV12-4 to TRBJ1-2; 7 positions agree with TRBD1. There are 13 residues in the CDR3. J gave up 8 bases and V 5 bases, and 8 bases lay outside the gene matches. CDR3 DNA: TGTGCCAGCAGTCTTACAGGGGCGAGGGGCTACACCTTC. Its translation is CASSLTGARGYTF.

This clonotype was observed once. The chain carries TRBV3-1 and TRBJ2-5, with a possible D match to TRBD2 (6 bases). V lost 1 base and J 2 bases, leaving 11 bases between the germline ends. This CDR3 is built from 15 residues. The germline gives CDR1 LGHDT, CDR2 YNNKEL (reference sequence). The CDR3 sequence: CASSQGRGRQETQYF. The DNA for the CDR3 is TGTGCCAGCAGCCAAGGGCGGGGCCGACAAGAGACCCAGTACTTC.

The sample holds a few counts of this clonotype. This chain connects TRBV5-1 to TRBJ2-7; D is unresolved. Trimming took 0 bases from V and 2 from J, leaving 6 bases between them. Per the germline V gene, CDR1 is SGHRS and CDR2 is YFSETQ. This CDR3 contains 13 residues. In DNA form, the CDR3 reads TGCGCCAGCAGCTTGGATGATCCCTACGAGCAGTACTTC. This encodes CASSLDDPYEQYF.

This clonotype was seen many times. The chain couples TRBV7-9 to TRBJ2-1; a possible D gene is TRBD2 (5 bases). This CDR3 has 15 amino acids. V dropped 5 bases and J dropped 7 bases, with 18 bases sitting between them. The germline gives CDR1 SEHNR, CDR2 FQNEAQ (reference sequence). CDR3 coding DNA: TGTGCCAGCAGCCTCGCCAGGACTCAACAGAATGAGCAGTTCTTC. Protein sequence: CASSLARTQQNEQFF.

This clonotype was seen ten or more times. The rearrangement uses TRBV7-3 and TRBJ1-2; tentatively, D is TRBD1 (6 bases). Germline CDR1 and CDR2: SGHTA and FQGTGA. Trimming took off 6 bases at V and 8 bases at J, with 16 bases between the two ends. CDR3 size: 13 residues. CDR3 nucleotides: TGTGCCAGCAGTACGAAGAAGGGGGTCGGCTACACCTTC. It translates to CASSTKKGVGYTF.

This clonotype was observed many times. This sequence joins TRBV11-2 and TRBJ2-3, with D tentatively TRBD2 (5 bases). The CDR3 is made up of 16 amino acids. The V end lost 0 bases, the J end lost 7 bases, and 17 bases lay between the germline ends. Germline loops: CDR1 SGHAT, CDR2 FQNNGV. This CDR3 reads CASSLEVSLAGNTQYF. CDR3 bases: TGTGCCAGCAGCTTAGAGGTGTCGCTAGCTGGTAATACGCAGTATTTT. The whole variable domain, filled in from reference TRBV11-2 and TRBJ2-3, reads EAGVAQSPRYKIIEKRQSVAFWCNPISGHATLYWYQQILGQGPKLLIQFQNNGVVDDSQLPKDRFSAERLKGVDSTLKIQPAKLEDSAVYLCASSLEVSLAGNTQYFGPGTRLTVL.

This clonotype was observed many times. The chain joins TRBV5-5 to TRBJ2-5; 7 bases line up with TRBD1. V shed 3 bases and J 2 bases; nucleotides not matched to a gene: 13. Germline V gene sequence: CDR1 SGHKS, CDR2 YYEKEE (reference sequence). The CDR3 loop spans 17 amino acids. CDR3 protein: CASSYSTGPTLQETQYF. The DNA of the CDR3 is TGTGCCAGCAGCTATTCGACAGGGCCTACCCTACAAGAGACCCAGTACTTC.

At least ten counts were recorded for this clonotype. This sequence joins TRBV12-3 or TRBV12-4 and TRBJ2-1, with TRBD2 matching over 7 bases. V shed 5 bases, J shed 4 bases, and the junction held 11 bases outside the gene matches. The CDR3 sequence is 16 residues long. The CDR3 protein is CASSPQAGRFYNEQFF. The CDR3 DNA sequence: TGTGCCAGCAGTCCTCAAGCGGGGAGATTTTACAATGAGCAGTTCTTC.

This clonotype was found many times. CDR3 nucleotides: TGTGCCAGCAGTCCCCGACTAGCGGGGGCTTTGAACATTCAGTACTTC. Its translation is CASSPRLAGALNIQYF. The chain recombines TRBV28 with TRBJ2-4; 12 bases are a match to TRBD2. Germline values: CDR1 MDHEN, CDR2 SYDVKM. The CDR3 has 16 residues. After removal of 5 bases from V and 7 bases from J, the junction contained 9 bases not matched to a gene.

This clonotype has just a few counts. The gene calls are TRBV7-9 and TRBJ2-1; TRBD2 matches 9 bases. The germline V gene encodes CDR1 SEHNR and CDR2 FQNEAQ (reference sequence). V shed 3 bases, J shed 7 bases, and the junction held 16 bases outside the gene matches. CDR3 length equals 18 residues. The CDR3 DNA sequence: TGTGCCAGCAGCTTCGCTCGGACTAGCGAGGGGAGGGGGAATGAGCAGTTCTTC. Translated: CASSFARTSEGRGNEQFF.

The chain uses TRBV11-2 and TRBJ1-1, with TRBD1 matching over 10 bases. Germline trimming cut 5 bases from V and 7 bases from J; bases unmatched to any gene: 10. The germline CDR1 and CDR2 sequences are SGHAT and FQNNGV. The length of the CDR3 is 15 residues. In DNA form, the CDR3 reads TGTGCCAGCAGCACCTGGGACAGGGGAGCGGGTGAAGCTTTCTTT. Its protein product is CASSTWDRGAGEAFF.

This chain links TRBV5-1 with TRBJ1-2, with D tentatively TRBD1 (5 bases). V lost 0 bases and J lost 2, with 11 bases in between. The CDR3 is made up of 15 amino acids. Germline V gives CDR1 SGHRS, CDR2 YFSETQ. CDR3 loop: CASSLVGGVNYGYTF. In DNA, the CDR3 is TGCGCCAGCAGCTTGGTTGGAGGGGTAAACTATGGCTACACCTTC. Using reference TRBV5-1 and TRBJ1-2 for the parts outside the CDR3, the full variable domain is KAGVTQTPRYLIKTRGQQVTLSCSPISGHRSVSWYQQTPGQGLQFLFEYFSETQRNKGNFPGRFSGRQFSNSRSEMNVSTLELGDSALYLCASSLVGGVNYGYTFGSGTRLTVV.

This clonotype occurred many times. The chain couples TRBV4-1 to TRBJ2-5; TRBD2 matches 10 bases. The CDR3 has 16 amino acids. V was clipped by 1 base and J by 2 bases; unmatched bases: 4. Germline-derived CDR1 and CDR2 are MGHRA and YSYEKL. The CDR3 nucleotides read TGCGCCAGCAGCCAAGTGGCTAGCGGGAGACAAGAGACCCAGTACTTC. This translates into CASSQVASGRQETQYF.